The 15 T cell receptor beta chains listed next were all sequenced from one sample in a study of T cells after somatic rescue of genetic block. Data came from immunoSEQ multiplex PCR; TCRdb stores just in-frame clones and leaves some out. This repertoire shows fewer than 150,000 clones, about nine tenths found once; its top ten account for approximately 1.4%. Sequencing input: peripheral blood mononuclear cells (PBMCs). Every receptor here comes from a woman aged 18-35 years.

There are a few counts of this clone. V gene TRBV9 combines with J gene TRBJ1-2; D is ambiguous. Between the trimmed V and J ends, which lost 3 bases and 0 bases, there was a span of 9 bases. The CDR3 contains 14 residues. Germline CDR1 SGDLS, CDR2 YYNGEE. The CDR3 nucleotides read TGTGCCAGCAGCGGACGACTAGCTAACTATGGCTACACCTTC. Amino acids: CASSGRLANYGYTF.

This chain joins TRBV4-3 and TRBJ2-7; 9 nucleotides agree with TRBD2. Germline CDR1 reads LGHNA; CDR2 reads YSLEER. The J segment lost 0 bases and the V segment lost 1 base, leaving 4 bases of the junction unmatched. This CDR3 contains 16 residues. The CDR3: CASSQVAGEFSYEQYF. The CDR3 DNA follows: TGCGCCAGCAGCCAAGTAGCGGGGGAATTCTCCTACGAGCAGTACTTC.

The V gene is TRBV6-1, the J gene TRBJ2-7; D possibly corresponds to TRBD1 (6 bases). The V gene's germline CDR1 is MNHNS and CDR2 SASEGT. Deletions cut 6 bases from V and 6 bases from J, with 15 bases between. This CDR3 comprises 13 residues. This CDR3 reads CASRNIQGSEQYF. The CDR3 bases are TGTGCCAGCAGGAACATACAGGGTTCCGAGCAGTACTTC.

The chain uses TRBV7-6 and TRBJ2-1; no firm D call. Deletions cut 1 base from V and 7 bases from J, with 5 bases between. This CDR3 has 12 amino acids. Germline V gives CDR1 SGHVS, CDR2 FNYEAQ. DNA of the CDR3: TGTGCCAGCAGCTTAGTGCCTAATGAGCAGTTCTTC. Its protein product is CASSLVPNEQFF.

CDR3 residues: CASTRAGANVLTF. CDR3 coding DNA: TGTGCCAGCACCCGGGCTGGGGCCAACGTCCTGACTTTC. The chain employs TRBV7-9 and TRBJ2-6, with D unclear. Germline CDR1 SEHNR, CDR2 FQNEAQ (reference sequence). V lost 7 bases to trimming and J lost 2 bases, with 6 bases between them. The CDR3 is 13 residues long.

The chain has TRBV5-6 and TRBJ2-7; D may be TRBD1 or TRBD2 (5 bases each). The germline V gene encodes CDR1 SGHDT and CDR2 YYEEEE. This CDR3 has 14 residues. V was pared by 1 base and J by 0 bases, with 8 bases between. CDR3 nucleotides: TGTGCCAGCAGCTTGAAGGGGAGCTCCTACGAGCAGTACTTC. Protein: CASSLKGSSYEQYF. Full variable domain (rest looked up from reference TRBV5-6 and TRBJ2-7): DAGVTQSPTHLIKTRGQQVTLRCSPKSGHDTVSWYQQALGQGPQFIFQYYEEEERQRGNFPDRFSGHQFPNYSSELNVNALLLGDSALYLCASSLKGSSYEQYFGPGTRLTVT.

This chain links TRBV5-1 with TRBJ2-7; D is uncertain. In germline, CDR1 is SGHRS, CDR2 YFSETQ. With 4 bases removed from V and 0 bases from J, the gap between germline ends came to 11 bases. This CDR3 has 14 amino acids. CDR3 in amino acids: CASSRVESSYEQYF. CDR3 nucleotide sequence: TGCGCCAGCAGCCGAGTTGAAAGCTCCTACGAGCAGTACTTC.

This chain links TRBV7-2 with TRBJ2-7; D not resolved. CDR3 length: 12 residues. CDR1 SGHTA and CDR2 FQGNSA come from the germline V gene. V lost 0 bases and J lost 7, with 7 bases in between. The DNA for the CDR3 is TGTGCCAGCAGCTTAGCGGTAGGGGAGCAGTACTTC. Translation: CASSLAVGEQYF.

V usage is TRBV12-5 and J usage is TRBJ1-2; no reliable D call. The CDR3 has 13 residues. Per germline, CDR1 LGHNT and CDR2 FRNRAP. Trimming removed 0 bases at V and 6 bases at J, with 8 bases between. CDR3 amino acids: CASGLVRGNGYTF. For the CDR3, the DNA is TGTGCTAGTGGTTTGGTACGGGGTAATGGCTACACCTTC.

The chain carries TRBV21-1 and TRBJ1-5. TRBV21-1 has pseudogene status. The CDR3 is 12 residues long. Written as DNA, the CDR3 is TGTGCCAGCAGCAAAGTGGGACAGCCCCAGCATTTT. This codes for CASSKVGQPQHF.

The rearrangement joins TRBV18 to TRBJ2-7, with 11 bases lining up with TRBD1. V dropped 3 bases and J dropped 3; count of bases not matched to a gene: 1. Germline-derived CDR1 and CDR2 are KGHSH and LQKENI. The CDR3 runs to 14 residues. The CDR3 nucleotides are TGTGCCAGCTCACCGGGACAGGGGGTCTACGAGCAGTACTTC. Encoded protein: CASSPGQGVYEQYF.

CDR3 DNA: TGCGCCAGCAGTGAGTCGAGAGCAGTCGGGGGTGGGCAGTATTTT. Translation gives CASSESRAVGGGQYF. The rearrangement uses TRBV10-2 and TRBJ2-3; weak D call: TRBD2 (6 bases). The V gene lost 0 bases and the J gene lost 11 bases, with 18 bases spanning the gap. Germline CDR1 is WSHSY and CDR2 is SAAADI. The length of the CDR3 is 15 residues.

V usage is TRBV6-5 and J usage is TRBJ2-3; 8 bases are shared with TRBD2. CDR3 length: 15 amino acids. Trimming removed 1 base from V and 1 base from J; junction bases left unmatched: 1. Germline V lookup: CDR1 MNHEY, CDR2 SVGAGI. The chain's CDR3 is CASSYFGGGTDTQYF. In DNA, the CDR3 is TGTGCCAGCAGTTACTTCGGGGGGGGCACAGATACGCAGTATTTT.

This chain uses TRBV2 with TRBJ1-6; 7 bases fit TRBD1. J lost 7 bases, V lost 8 bases, and 8 bases had no gene match. CDR3 size: 14 residues. Germline-derived CDR1 and CDR2 are SNHLY and FYNNEI. The CDR3 spells CASVTGAGNSPLHF. CDR3 in DNA: TGTGCCAGCGTTACAGGGGCAGGGAATTCACCCCTCCACTTT.

The gene calls are TRBV7-9 and TRBJ2-5, with 8 bases aligning to TRBD1. The CDR3 is made up of 13 amino acids. The V gene's germline CDR1 is SEHNR and CDR2 FQNEAQ (reference sequence). V lost 7 bases and J lost 1; bases outside the gene matches: 2. The CDR3 nucleotides read TGTGCCAGCATTGGACAGGGCCAAGAGACCCAGTACTTC. This sequence encodes CASIGQGQETQYF.